Sequencing of this TCR beta chain was carried out in a study of blood T cell repertoires in COVID-19. The V segment lost 5 bases and the J segment 5 bases; nucleotides outside the gene matches: 10. This CDR3 region has 16 residues. Germline V gene lookup returns CDR1 MNHEY and CDR2 SVGEGT. Assay used: immunoSEQ multiplex PCR; TCRdb lists only in-frame clones, some missing. The repertoire includes 200,000 to 250,000 clones, roughly 79% of them detected once, and around 7.5% sits in the top ten. This chain joins TRBV6-2 or TRBV6-3 and TRBJ2-1; 9 bases line up with TRBD1. The source of this sequence is a woman over 75 with COVID-19, enrolled during active disease. Sequenced sample: peripheral blood. CDR3 in DNA: TGTGCCAGCAGTCAAATCGGGACAGGGATCAACAATGAGCAGTTCTTC. Its translation is CASSQIGTGINNEQFF.